The 10 T cell receptor beta chains below come from one sample, sequenced in a study of blood T cell repertoires in COVID-19. Clones were sequenced by immunoSEQ multiplex PCR, and TCRdb holds only the in-frame ones, with some missing. The data hold 250,000 or so clones, with roughly nine tenths observed a single time. Material: PBMCs or T cells enriched from blood (not recorded which). These receptors all come from a human donor in a cohort exposed to, infected with or recovered from COVID-19 (not recorded which). The donor label of this sample is uncertain.

The chain employs TRBV7-9 and TRBJ1-3; D is possibly TRBD1 (5 bases). Germline loops: CDR1 SEHNR, CDR2 FQNEAQ (reference sequence). Trimming took 2 bases from V and 4 from J, leaving 9 bases between them. CDR3 length: 14 residues. DNA for the CDR3: TGTGCCAGCAGCTTACAGGGCGGAGGAAACACCATATATTTT. Amino acids: CASSLQGGGNTIYF.

The CDR3 bases are TGTGCCAGTAGTCCGACAGGGGCGAACACCGGGGAGCTGTTTTTT. This sequence encodes CASSPTGANTGELFF. This chain joins TRBV19 and TRBJ2-2; 8 positions agree with TRBD1. The CDR3 totals 15 residues. The ends lost 5 bases at V and 0 bases at J; junction bases unmatched: 2. From germline, CDR1 is LNHDA and CDR2 SQIVND (reference sequence).

The chain couples TRBV27 to TRBJ1-5; a weak D match, TRBD1 (6 bases). The CDR3 length is 17 residues. V gave up 4 bases and J gave up 2 bases, with 18 bases separating them. Germline V gene data show CDR1 as MNHEY and CDR2 as SMNVEV (reference sequence). The CDR3 is CASSSMGRTGRNQPQHF. The CDR3 region has the DNA TGTGCCAGCAGTTCTATGGGGCGTACAGGGCGCAATCAGCCCCAGCATTTT.

This chain joins TRBV7-9 and TRBJ2-1, with D maybe TRBD1 (6 bases). The CDR3 loop spans 14 amino acids. V was clipped by 5 bases and J by 3 bases, with 11 bases between them. The V gene's germline CDR1 is SEHNR and CDR2 FQNEAQ (reference sequence). CDR3 coding DNA: TGTGCCAGCAGCCGCATACAGGGCTACAATGAGCAGTTCTTC. It yields the protein CASSRIQGYNEQFF.

This clone has only one observation. This chain links TRBV4-2 with TRBJ2-7; TRBD2 is a possible D gene (7 bases). Germline lookup yields CDR1 LGHNA and CDR2 YNFKEQ. The length of the CDR3 is 18 residues. V lost 1 base to trimming and J lost 3 bases, with 22 bases between them. The CDR3 loop reads CASSQVSPTRGADYEQYF. CDR3 DNA: TGTGCCAGCAGCCAAGTATCTCCAACCCGGGGGGCCGACTACGAGCAGTACTTC.

V is TRBV9 and J is TRBJ1-1; D is perhaps TRBD1 (5 bases). This CDR3 region has 13 residues. V was cut by 0 bases and J by 5 bases, with 8 bases left in between. Germline V gene lookup returns CDR1 SGDLS and CDR2 YYNGEE. The CDR3 DNA reads TGTGCCAGCAGCGTAGCTCCAGGGACTGAAGCTTTCTTT. This translates into CASSVAPGTEAFF.

This chain connects TRBV19 to TRBJ2-3, with 10 nucleotides matching TRBD2. The germline V gene has CDR1 LNHDA and CDR2 SQIVND (reference sequence). The CDR3 has 17 residues. The trim removed 5 bases at V and 1 base at J, leaving 9 bases unmatched. CDR3: CASSPFRLAGGTDTQYF. The CDR3, as DNA: TGTGCCAGTAGTCCCTTCCGGCTAGCGGGGGGCACAGATACGCAGTATTTT.

The gene calls are TRBV10-3 and TRBJ1-1; TRBD1 is a possible D gene (5 bases). The CDR3 contains 14 residues. Per the germline V gene, CDR1 is ENHRY and CDR2 is SYGVKD. Trimming removed 3 bases from V and 5 bases from J, with 13 bases in between. The DNA of the CDR3 is TGTGCCATCAGTGAATGGAGGGGAGGAACTGAAGCTTTCTTT. As protein: CAISEWRGGTEAFF.

V is TRBV12-3 or TRBV12-4 and J is TRBJ1-5; D might be TRBD1 (5 bases). The V gene lost 4 bases and the J gene lost 9 bases, with 10 bases spanning the gap. The CDR3 covers 12 residues. CDR3 residues: CASSWGEGPQHF. The CDR3 coding sequence is TGTGCCAGCAGTTGGGGGGAGGGGCCCCAGCATTTT.

This chain connects TRBV18 to TRBJ2-1; 8 nucleotides line up with TRBD1. The CDR3 loop spans 16 amino acids. CDR1 KGHSH and CDR2 LQKENI come from the germline V gene. Germline trimming cut 3 bases from V and 3 bases from J; bases unmatched to any gene: 7. In DNA, the CDR3 is TGTGCCAGCTCACCCTCCGGGACAGGAGGCTACAATGAGCAGTTCTTC. Translated: CASSPSGTGGYNEQFF.